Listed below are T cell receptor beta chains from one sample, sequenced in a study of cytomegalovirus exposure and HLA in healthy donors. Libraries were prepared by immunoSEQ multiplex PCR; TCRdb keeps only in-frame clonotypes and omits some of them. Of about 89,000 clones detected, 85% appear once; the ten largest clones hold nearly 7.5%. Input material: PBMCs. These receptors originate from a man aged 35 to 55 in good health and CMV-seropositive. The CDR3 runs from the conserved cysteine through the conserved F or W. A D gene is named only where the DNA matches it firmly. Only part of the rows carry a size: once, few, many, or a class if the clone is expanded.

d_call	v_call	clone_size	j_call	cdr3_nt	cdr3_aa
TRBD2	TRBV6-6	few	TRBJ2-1	TGTGCCAGCAGGCCGGGACTAGCGGGAGTTGAGCAGTTCTTC	CASRPGLAGVEQFF
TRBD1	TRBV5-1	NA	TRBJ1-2	TGCGCCAGCAGCTTGGACAGGGGGCGAGGTGGCTACACCTTC	CASSLDRGRGGYTF
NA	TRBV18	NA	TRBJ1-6	TGTGCCAGCTCACCACCGGGGCGGTCCAATTCACCCCTCCACTTT	CASSPPGRSNSPLHF
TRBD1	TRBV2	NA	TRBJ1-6	TGTGCCAGCAGCGGGGACAGCCCGAGTTCACCCCTCCACTTT	CASSGDSPSSPLHF
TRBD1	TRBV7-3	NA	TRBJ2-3	TGTGCCAGCGGCTTAGGGGGCGACTCGAGCACAGATACGCAGTATTTT	CASGLGGDSSTDTQYF
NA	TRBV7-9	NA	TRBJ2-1	TGTGCCAGCAGCTTAGTTGCAGCGGGCTATAATGAGCAGTTCTTC	CASSLVAAGYNEQFF
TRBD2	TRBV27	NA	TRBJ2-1	TGTGCCAGCACCCCACTAGCGGGGGAATATAATGAGCAGTTCTTC	CASTPLAGEYNEQFF
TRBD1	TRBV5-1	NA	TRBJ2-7	TGCGCCAGCAGTAATGGGATCCGGACAGGGAGCCACGAGCAGTACTTC	CASSNGIRTGSHEQYF
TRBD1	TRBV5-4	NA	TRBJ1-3	TGTGCCAGCAGCTTGGAGACCGGACAGGGGAGTAGAAACACCATATATTTT	CASSLETGQGSRNTIYF
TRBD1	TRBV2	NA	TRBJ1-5	TGTGCCAGCAGGGGACAGGGGGTTCATCAGCCCCAGCATTTT	CASRGQGVHQPQHF
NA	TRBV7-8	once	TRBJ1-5	TGTGCCAGCAGCTTCTCAGGGTCTCAGCCCCAGCATTTT	CASSFSGSQPQHF
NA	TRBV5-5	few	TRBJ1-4	TGTGCCAGCAGCCAAACCCGCGGGGCAACTAATGAAAAACTGTTTTTT	CASSQTRGATNEKLFF
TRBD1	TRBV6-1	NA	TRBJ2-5	TGTGCCAGCGGACAGGGAGCGACCCAGTACTTC	CASGQGATQYF
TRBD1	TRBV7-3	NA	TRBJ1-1	TGTGCCAGCAGCGTACAGGGGGTGGGCACTGAAGCTTTCTTT	CASSVQGVGTEAFF
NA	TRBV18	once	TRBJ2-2	TGTGCCAGCTCACCAAGACAGAACACCGGGGAGCTGTTTTTT	CASSPRQNTGELFF
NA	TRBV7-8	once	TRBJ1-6	TGTGCCAGCAGCCATACTGAGAATTCAAATTCACCCCTCCACTTT	CASSHTENSNSPLHF
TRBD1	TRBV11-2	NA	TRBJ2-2	TGTGCCAGCAGCAGGACAGGGACTTCCGGGGAGCTGTTTTTT	CASSRTGTSGELFF
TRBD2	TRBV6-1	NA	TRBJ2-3	TGTGCCACCCGGGGGGGCTTTAGCACAGATACGCAGTATTTT	CATRGGFSTDTQYF
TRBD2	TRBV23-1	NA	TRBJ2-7	TGCGCCAGCAGTCAGGGAAGGAGCGGGAACCACCTCTACGAGCAGTACTTC	CASSQGRSGNHLYEQYF
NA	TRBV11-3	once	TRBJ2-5	TGTGCCAGCAGCTTAGTCACAGGGGAGGCCCAGTACTTC	CASSLVTGEAQYF
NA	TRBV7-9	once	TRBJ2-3	TGTGCCAGCAGCCCCATCACAGATACGCAGTATTTT	CASSPITDTQYF
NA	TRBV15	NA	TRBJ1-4	TGTGCTACAGCTGCAACTAATGAAAAACTGTTTTTT	CATAATNEKLFF
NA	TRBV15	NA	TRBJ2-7	TGTGTCGCCCAAGGGGGGGGCGTCACCTACGAGCAGTACTTC	CVAQGGGVTYEQYF
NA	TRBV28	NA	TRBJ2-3	TGTGCCAGCAGTTTCCCAGGGGCGGGAGATACGCAGTATTTT	CASSFPGAGDTQYF
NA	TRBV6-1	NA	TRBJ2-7	TGTGCCAGCAGTAAACCGGGACATCTCTACGAGCAGTACTTC	CASSKPGHLYEQYF
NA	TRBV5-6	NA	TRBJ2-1	TGTGCCAGCAGCTACAGGAGCTCCTACAATGAGCAGTTCTTC	CASSYRSSYNEQFF
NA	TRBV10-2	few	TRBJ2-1	TGCGCCAGCAGTGCTACCCCGTACAATGAGCAGTTCTTC	CASSATPYNEQFF
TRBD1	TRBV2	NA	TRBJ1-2	TGTGCCACCGGACAGGGGGCGAACTATGGCTACACCTTC	CATGQGANYGYTF
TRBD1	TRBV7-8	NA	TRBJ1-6	TGTGCCAGCAGCTTAAGACAGGGCCGGGGATCACCCCTCCACTTT	CASSLRQGRGSPLHF
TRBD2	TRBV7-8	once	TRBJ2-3	TGTGCCAGCAGCTGGATCGGGACTAGTAAGAATACGCAGTATTTT	CASSWIGTSKNTQYF
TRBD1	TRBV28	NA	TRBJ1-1	TGTGCCAGCAGTTTAATGACAGGGGAAGCTTTCTTT	CASSLMTGEAFF
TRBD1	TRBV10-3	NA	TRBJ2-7	TGTGCCATCAGTGGACAGGGGAAAGGCTACGAGCAGTACTTC	CAISGQGKGYEQYF
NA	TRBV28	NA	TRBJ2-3	TGTGCCAGCAAAGGTAGGAGGGAACGCACAGATACGCAGTATTTT	CASKGRRERTDTQYF
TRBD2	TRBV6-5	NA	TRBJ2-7	TGTGCCAGCAGTTCAGGACTAGCGGGAAGAGGGCAGTACTTC	CASSSGLAGRGQYF
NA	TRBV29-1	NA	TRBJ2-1	TGCAGCGAGGGTAGCGACAATGAGCAGTTCTTC	CSEGSDNEQFF
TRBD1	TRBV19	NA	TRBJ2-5	TGTGCCAGTAGCTCGTATGGCCGCTCAGGGGGAAGGGAGACCCAGTACTTC	CASSSYGRSGGRETQYF
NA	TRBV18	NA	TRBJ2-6	TGTGCCAGCTCACCGGGATTGGGGGGGCCCTCTGGGGCCAACGTCCTGACTTTC	CASSPGLGGPSGANVLTF
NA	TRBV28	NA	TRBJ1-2	TGTGCCAGCAAGAGGAGGAACTATGGCTACACCTTC	CASKRRNYGYTF